The sequence of this T cell receptor (beta chain) was determined in a study of radiotherapy plus CTLA-4 blockade in lung cancer. Background on the study: Objective responses were seen in around 20% of patients, disease control in about 30%. Broader study findings: An expansion of tumor-derived TCR clones occurred in blood after radiotherapy plus ipilimumab. Reportedly, early blood T cell clone dynamics best predicted response, with interferon-beta.

This table comes from immunoSEQ multiplex PCR, and its TCRdb copy is limited to in-frame clones, with some not included. Here the sample spans around 42,000 clones, almost 65% being singletons. Receiving focal radiation plus CTLA-4 blockade with ipilimumab were patients who had chemo-refractory metastatic non-small-cell lung cancer. Comments on this clone: No antigen is known for it.

CDR3 length: 14 residues. Looked up from germline, CDR1 is SQVTM and CDR2 is ANQGSEA. J lost 1 base, V lost 7 bases, and 8 bases had no gene match. The sequence derives from a human donor with non-small cell lung cancer who had a partial response to radiotherapy plus ipilimumab. The input for sequencing was peripheral blood, taken from a patient treated with radiotherapy plus ipilimumab. This chain joins TRBV29-1 and TRBJ1-1, with 8 bases identical to TRBD1. This chain's CDR3 is CSATPQGENTEAFF. The CDR3 DNA is TGCAGCGCAACCCCACAGGGGGAGAACACTGAAGCTTTCTTT.